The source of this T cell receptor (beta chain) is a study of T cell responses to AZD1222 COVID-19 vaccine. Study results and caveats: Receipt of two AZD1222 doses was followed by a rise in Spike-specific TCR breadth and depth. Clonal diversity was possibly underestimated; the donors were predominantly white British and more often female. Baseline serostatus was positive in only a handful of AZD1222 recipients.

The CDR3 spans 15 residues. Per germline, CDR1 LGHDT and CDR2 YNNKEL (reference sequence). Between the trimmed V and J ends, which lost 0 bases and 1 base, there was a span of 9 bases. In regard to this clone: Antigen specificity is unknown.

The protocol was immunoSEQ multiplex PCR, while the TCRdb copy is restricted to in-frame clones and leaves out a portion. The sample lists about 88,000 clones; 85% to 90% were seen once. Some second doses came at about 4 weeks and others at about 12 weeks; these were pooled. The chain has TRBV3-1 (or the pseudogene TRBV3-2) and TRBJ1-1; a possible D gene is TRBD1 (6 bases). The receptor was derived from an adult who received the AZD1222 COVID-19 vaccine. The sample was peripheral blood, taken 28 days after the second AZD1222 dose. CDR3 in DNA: TGTGCCAGCAGCCAAGAATACAGGGCGAACACTGAAGCTTTCTTT. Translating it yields CASSQEYRANTEAFF.